This T cell receptor (beta chain) was sequenced during a study of T cells in Graves' hyperthyroidism and ophthalmopathy. Over 18 months, lack of ophthalmopathy progression marked Graves' hyperthyroidism as stable. Germline CDR1 MDHEN, CDR2 SYDVKM. The V and J ends lost 5 bases and 0 bases respectively, with 4 bases between them. The CDR3 totals 12 residues. From RNA transcripts, TCR beta CDR3 regions were amplified. An initial round of RT-PCR targeting the TCR CDR3 relied on the HTBI primer set. TCRdb reanalysed the multiplex PCR reads using MiXCR and keeps one entry per CDR3 protein. The profile shows about 720,000 distinct CDR3 sequences, roughly 17% of them singletons. This clonotype was found many times.

This sequence joins TRBV28 and TRBJ1-2; D is ambiguous. The TCR sequence derives from a man aged 18-30 years with Graves' hyperthyroidism. The specimen was blood. The CDR3 region is CASSPTNYGYTF. The CDR3 DNA sequence: TGTGCCAGCAGTCCAACTAACTATGGCTACACCTTC.